This TCR beta chain is drawn from a study of brain T cells in children with intractable seizures. Study findings and constraints: Pre- and post-surgery blood differed in depth, so pre-surgery absences may be undersampling. Viral specificity was inferred only from CDR3 similarity; HCMV serostatus was unknown.

This CDR3 region has 13 residues. V lost 5 bases to trimming and J lost 10 bases; unmatched junction nucleotides: 8. The germline CDR1 and CDR2 sequences are LNHDA and SQIVND (reference sequence). As for time point: blood from clinic visit 5 months post-surgery; TSC patient then seizure free. Only cases whose brain tissue showed the highest T cell transcript signatures were sequenced. At least one anti-epileptic drug was given before surgery. Measured with immunoSEQ multiplex PCR; TCRdb has only the in-frame clones, and not every one. This sample has about 340,000 clones, with over 90% found just once. As regards this clone: As yet, its antigen is unknown.

The clonotype comes from a boy younger than two with tuberous sclerosis and intractable seizures. This material consisted of peripheral blood, taken around 5 months after surgery. The chain recombines TRBV19 with TRBJ1-5; 7 bases are a match to TRBD1. CDR3 in DNA: TGTGCCAGTAGTGGGGACAGTCCGTTACCCCAGCATTTT. As protein: CASSGDSPLPQHF. The full variable domain, its missing parts supplied by reference TRBV19 and TRBJ1-5, is DGGITQSPKYLFRKEGQNVTLSCEQNLNHDAMYWYRQDPGQGLRLIYYSQIVNDFQKGDIAEGYSVSREKKESFPLTVTSAQKNPTAFYLCASSGDSPLPQHFGDGTRLSIL.